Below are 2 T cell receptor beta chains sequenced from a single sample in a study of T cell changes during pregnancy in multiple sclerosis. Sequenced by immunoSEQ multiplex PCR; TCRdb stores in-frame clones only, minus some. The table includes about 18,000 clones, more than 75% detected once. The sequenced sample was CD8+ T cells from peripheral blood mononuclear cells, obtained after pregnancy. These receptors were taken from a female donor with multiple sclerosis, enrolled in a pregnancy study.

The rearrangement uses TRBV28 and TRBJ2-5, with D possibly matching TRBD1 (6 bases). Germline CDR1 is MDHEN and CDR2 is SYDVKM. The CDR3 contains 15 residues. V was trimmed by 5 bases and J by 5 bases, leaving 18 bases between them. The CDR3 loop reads CASSPRDTRGETQYF. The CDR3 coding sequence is TGTGCCAGCAGTCCCCGGGACACAAGGGGGGAGACCCAGTACTTC.

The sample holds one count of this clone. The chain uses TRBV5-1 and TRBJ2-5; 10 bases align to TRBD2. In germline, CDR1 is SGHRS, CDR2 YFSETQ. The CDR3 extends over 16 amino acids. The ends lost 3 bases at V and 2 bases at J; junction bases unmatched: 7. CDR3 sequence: CASSSLPLAGQETQYF. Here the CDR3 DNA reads TGCGCCAGCAGCTCGCTCCCACTAGCGGGGCAAGAGACCCAGTACTTC.